This T cell receptor beta chain was identified during a study of blood T cell repertoires in COVID-19. Germline assignment: CDR1 SGHTA and CDR2 FQGNSA. Trimming removed 6 bases at V and 4 bases at J, with 16 bases between. This CDR3 spans 15 amino acids. Per the original data handling: Using reference gene primer amplification, nucleated cell counts were estimated. Data came from immunoSEQ multiplex PCR; TCRdb stores just in-frame clones and leaves some out. D and trimming were read from the DNA, whereas the V and J calls and clone size are those reported in that table. The repertoire has 250,000 to 300,000 clones, 75% to 90% of them found once; the top ten carry approximately 12%.

The TCR originated in a woman aged 55-75 years with acute or convalescent COVID-19. The chain joins TRBV7-2 to TRBJ1-5; D uncertain. Sample: peripheral blood. The CDR3 sequence is CASRRLFGENQPQHF. CDR3 nucleotides: TGTGCCAGCAGGCGATTGTTCGGGGAGAATCAGCCCCAGCATTTT.